These 28 T cell receptor beta chains came from one sample sequenced in a study of radiotherapy plus CTLA-4 blockade in lung cancer (dated by TCRdb to about 2018). Libraries were prepared through the immunoSEQ multiplex PCR assay. Held by TCRdb, this immuneACCESS table contains in-frame sequences only and omits some clones. Under half of the omission traces to an unresolved V gene where checked; the cause of the rest is unknown. The sample yields some 62,000 clones; around three quarters were counted once. The leading ten clones occupy about 4.4% of the sample. The sample consisted of peripheral blood, taken from a patient treated with radiotherapy plus ipilimumab. These receptor sequences come from a human donor with non-small cell lung cancer who had a complete response to radiotherapy plus ipilimumab.

The chain recombines TRBV5-4 with TRBJ2-6; D gene unclear. V was cut by 4 bases and J by 0 bases, with 8 bases left in between. There are 15 residues in the CDR3. The V gene's germline CDR1 is SGHNT and CDR2 YYREEE (reference sequence). CDR3: CASSAASSGANVLTF. CDR3 coding DNA: TGTGCCAGCAGCGCCGCAAGCTCTGGGGCCAACGTCCTGACTTTC. Supplemented by reference TRBV5-4 and TRBJ2-6, the full variable domain reads ETGVTQSPTHLIKTRGQQVTLRCSSQSGHNTVSWYQQALGQGPQFIFQYYREEENGRGNFPPRFSGLQFPNYSSELNVNALELDDSALYLCASSAASSGANVLTFGAGSRLTVL.

This clone was found a few times. The rearrangement links TRBV7-2 to TRBJ2-3; 13 bases are a match to TRBD2. Germline-derived CDR1 and CDR2 are SGHTA and FQGNSA. The CDR3 consists of 17 residues. Trimming at V came to 1 base and at J to 4 bases, leaving 5 bases not matched to a gene. CDR3 in DNA: TGTGCCAGCAGCTTAGGGTGGGGACTAGCGGGATCAGATACGCAGTATTTT. As protein: CASSLGWGLAGSDTQYF.

The gene calls are TRBV2 and TRBJ2-2; 10 positions match TRBD1. The CDR3 has 15 amino acids. Germline V gene data show CDR1 as SNHLY and CDR2 as FYNNEI. With 8 bases clipped from V and 4 bases from J, the junction kept 7 bases outside the gene matches. The CDR3 sequence is CASGRQGAFTGELFF. The CDR3 DNA reads TGTGCCAGCGGAAGACAGGGGGCCTTCACCGGGGAGCTGTTTTTT.

This clone showed up just a few times. The rearrangement links TRBV5-8 to TRBJ2-5; D gene unclear. CDR3 length: 11 residues. Germline V lookup: CDR1 SGHTS, CDR2 YDEGEE. Trimming cost V 5 bases and J 5 bases, with 7 bases left between them. The CDR3 DNA sequence: TGTGCCAGCAGTGCTACGGAGACCCAGTACTTC. Amino acids: CASSATETQYF.

The chain employs TRBV28 and TRBJ2-7; D not certain. V dropped 2 bases and J dropped 4 bases, with 3 bases sitting between them. CDR1 MDHEN and CDR2 SYDVKM come from the germline V gene. This CDR3 has 11 residues. The DNA for the CDR3 is TGTGCCAGCAGTTTAAGGTACGAGCAGTACTTC. Protein sequence: CASSLRYEQYF.

This clone showed up just a few times. The genes are TRBV2 and TRBJ2-1, with 8 bases aligning to TRBD1. Germline trimming cut 5 bases from V and 2 bases from J; bases unmatched to any gene: 5. CDR1 is SNHLY and CDR2 is FYNNEI in the germline V gene. The CDR3 loop spans 15 amino acids. The CDR3 is CASSRGDRTYNEQFF. For the CDR3, the DNA is TGTGCCAGCAGTAGGGGGGACAGGACCTACAATGAGCAGTTCTTC.

V and J are TRBV11-2 and TRBJ1-2, with D possibly TRBD1 on 6 matching bases. The CDR3 is made up of 14 amino acids. Germline CDR1 SGHAT, CDR2 FQNNGV. V was shortened by 5 bases and J by 4 bases, with 14 bases between the two germline ends. The CDR3 DNA reads TGTGCCAGCAGCCCCCCCGGGACAAGCTATGGCTACACCTTC. It translates to CASSPPGTSYGYTF.

J is TRBJ1-2 and V is TRBV19, with D possibly matching TRBD1 (5 bases). Trimming took off 10 bases at V and 4 bases at J, with 22 bases between the two ends. CDR3 size: 15 residues. Germline CDR1 and CDR2: LNHDA and SQIVND (reference sequence). The CDR3 spells CATARDPFIGYGYTF. CDR3 in DNA: TGTGCCACTGCCCGGGACCCCTTCATTGGCTATGGCTACACCTTC. The full variable domain, its missing parts supplied by reference TRBV19 and TRBJ1-2, is DGGITQSPKYLFRKEGQNVTLSCEQNLNHDAMYWYRQDPGQGLRLIYYSQIVNDFQKGDIAEGYSVSREKKESFPLTVTSAQKNPTAFYLCATARDPFIGYGYTFGSGTRLTVV.

V usage is TRBV29-1 and J usage is TRBJ2-3; 10 positions match TRBD2. Germline loops: CDR1 SQVTM, CDR2 ANQGSEA. This CDR3 has 14 amino acids. V lost 6 bases and J lost 2; bases outside the gene matches: 5. The CDR3 nucleotides read TGCAGCGTGGCCGGGACTAGCGACACAGATACGCAGTATTTT. Translating it yields CSVAGTSDTDTQYF.

The chain links TRBV7-2 to TRBJ1-1; unclear D gene. Germline V gene data show CDR1 as SGHTA and CDR2 as FQGNSA. V lost 1 base and J 1 base, leaving 10 bases between the germline ends. CDR3 size: 15 residues. The CDR3 region is CASSLGGGRNTEAFF. In nucleotides, the CDR3 is TGTGCCAGCAGCTTAGGAGGCGGCAGGAACACTGAAGCTTTCTTT.

The genes are TRBV9 and TRBJ2-3; weak D call: TRBD1 (5 bases). CDR3 size: 15 residues. Looked up from germline, CDR1 is SGDLS and CDR2 is YYNGEE. With 0 bases removed from V and 0 bases from J, the gap between germline ends came to 8 bases. Here the CDR3 DNA reads TGTGCCAGCAGCGTAGCGACAGTTAGCACAGATACGCAGTATTTT. Its protein product is CASSVATVSTDTQYF. Combining the CDR3 with reference TRBV9 and TRBJ2-3 gives the whole variable domain DSGVTQTPKHLITATGQRVTLRCSPRSGDLSVYWYQQSLDQGLQFLIQYYNGEERAKGNILERFSAQQFPDLHSELNLSSLELGDSALYFCASSVATVSTDTQYFGPGTRLTVL.

The chain joins TRBV7-9 to TRBJ1-6; 10 bases match TRBD1. CDR1 is SEHNR, CDR2 FQNEAQ, per germline (reference sequence). J lost 4 bases, V lost 1 base, and 1 base had no gene match. The CDR3 runs to 16 residues. As DNA, the CDR3 is TGTGCCAGCAGCTTAGGGGACAGGGGATATAATTCACCCCTCCACTTT. Translation gives CASSLGDRGYNSPLHF.

This clone was observed a handful of times. J is TRBJ1-2 and V is TRBV15, with TRBD1 identical over 9 bases. Per germline, CDR1 LNHNV and CDR2 YYDKDF (reference sequence). The CDR3 is 18 amino acids. The trim removed 2 bases at V and 4 bases at J, leaving 14 bases unmatched. CDR3 residues: CATSRPIRDRVGGYGYTF. The CDR3 DNA is TGTGCCACCAGCAGACCGATACGGGACAGGGTGGGAGGCTATGGCTACACCTTC.

This sequence joins TRBV2 and TRBJ1-1, with a possible D match to TRBD1 (5 bases). CDR3 length: 14 amino acids. Germline assignment: CDR1 SNHLY and CDR2 FYNNEI. V shed 5 bases and J shed 7 bases, with 17 bases lying between them. The CDR3 DNA reads as TGTGCCAGCAGTTACAGCTACGCTGGGGGTGAAGCTTTCTTT. Amino acid sequence: CASSYSYAGGEAFF.

This clone appeared once. This rearrangement joins TRBV7-9 to TRBJ1-2, with TRBD1 matching over 7 bases. Germline lookup yields CDR1 SEHNR and CDR2 FQNEAQ (reference sequence). The CDR3 length is 15 residues. V shed 5 bases and J 4 bases; nucleotides not matched to a gene: 10. The CDR3 DNA follows: TGTGCCAGCAGCCCCCGGGACAGTCTTAGCTATGGCTACACCTTC. Translation gives CASSPRDSLSYGYTF.

This clone was observed a single time. The V gene is TRBV4-1, the J gene TRBJ2-5; 11 nucleotides match TRBD1. V lost 5 bases to trimming and J lost 4 bases; unmatched junction nucleotides: 12. Germline CDR1 is MGHRA and CDR2 is YSYEKL. The CDR3 is 17 residues long. In nucleotides, the CDR3 is TGCGCCAGCAGCAAAGGACAGGGGGCGTTTGAGGGAGAGACCCAGTACTTC. It encodes CASSKGQGAFEGETQYF.

V gene TRBV18 combines with J gene TRBJ1-2; 7 positions match TRBD1. The CDR3 loop spans 14 amino acids. V dropped 2 bases and J dropped 7; count of bases not matched to a gene: 7. CDR1 is KGHSH and CDR2 is LQKENI in the germline V gene. As DNA, the CDR3 is TGTGCCAGCTCACCATACGAGGGGGCTTCTGGCTACACCTTC. Translation gives CASSPYEGASGYTF. Complete variable domain (other parts from reference TRBV18 and TRBJ1-2): NAGVMQNPRHLVRRRGQEARLRCSPMKGHSHVYWYRQLPEEGLKFMVYLQKENIIDESGMPKERFSAEFPKEGPSILRIQQVVRGDSAAYFCASSPYEGASGYTFGSGTRLTVV.

This clone was recorded only once. The chain links TRBV5-1 to TRBJ2-1, with D uncertain. Germline V gene lookup returns CDR1 SGHRS and CDR2 YFSETQ. Trimming cost V 4 bases and J 6 bases, with 5 bases left between them. CDR3 size: 11 residues. The CDR3 is CASSDINEQFF. Written as DNA, the CDR3 is TGCGCCAGCAGCGATATCAATGAGCAGTTCTTC.

The genes are TRBV21-1 and TRBJ1-5; the tabulated D call, TRBD1, remains unverified against the DNA. TRBV21-1 constitutes a pseudogene. This CDR3 region has 19 residues. DNA of the CDR3: TGTGCCAGCAGCAAAGAAAGGGAGATGGGGGCTGGGGGCAATCAGCCCCAGCATTTT. This sequence encodes CASSKEREMGAGGNQPQHF.

The V gene is TRBV11-3, the J gene TRBJ2-7; D gene unclear. From germline, CDR1 is SGHNT and CDR2 YENEEA. The CDR3 has 14 residues. Trimming took off 1 base at V and 3 bases at J, with 10 bases between the two ends. This chain's CDR3 is CASSLAAGSYEQYV. The CDR3 nucleotides are TGTGCCAGCAGCTTAGCGGCTGGCAGCTACGAGCAGTACGTC.

This rearrangement joins TRBV2 to TRBJ2-2, with D uncertain. V gave up 6 bases and J gave up 0 bases, with 5 bases separating them. The CDR3 extends over 13 amino acids. The germline CDR1 and CDR2 sequences are SNHLY and FYNNEI. This CDR3 is CASSRTNTGELFF. The CDR3 region has the DNA TGTGCCAGCAGCAGAACGAACACCGGGGAGCTGTTTTTT.

The chain joins TRBV4-3 to TRBJ1-1; a weak D match, TRBD1 (5 bases). The V gene's germline CDR1 is LGHNA and CDR2 YSLEER. The CDR3 is 14 amino acids. V was trimmed by 4 bases and J by 0 bases, leaving 9 bases between them. The CDR3, as DNA: TGCGCCAGCAGCCCCGGGACTATGAACACTGAAGCTTTCTTT. Its translation: CASSPGTMNTEAFF.

In this sample, this clone turned up once. J is TRBJ1-2 and V is TRBV30, with 8 bases identical to TRBD1. The CDR3 spans 14 residues. Trimming cost V 5 bases and J 0 bases; bases outside gene matches: 5. Germline V lookup: CDR1 GTSNPN, CDR2 SVGIG (reference sequence). DNA of the CDR3: TGTGCCTGGGGACGACAGGGGACTAACTATGGCTACACCTTC. Its protein product is CAWGRQGTNYGYTF.

V and J are TRBV7-9 and TRBJ2-1, with D possibly being TRBD1 or TRBD2 (5 bases each). The germline V and J ends were trimmed by 2 bases and 6 bases, with 14 bases remaining between them. The CDR3 length is 15 residues. CDR1 is SEHNR, CDR2 FQNEAQ, per germline (reference sequence). The CDR3 here is CASSLMGELVNEQFF. The CDR3 nucleotides read TGTGCCAGCAGCTTAATGGGGGAATTGGTCAATGAGCAGTTCTTC.

V and J are TRBV6-5 and TRBJ1-2, with D possibly being TRBD1 (5 bases). V lost 6 bases, J lost 7 bases, and 12 bases lay in between. Germline lookup yields CDR1 MNHEY and CDR2 SVGAGI. This CDR3 spans 12 amino acids. This CDR3 reads CASRQGPFGYTF. For the CDR3, the DNA is TGTGCCAGCAGGCAGGGCCCGTTTGGCTACACCTTC.

This chain joins TRBV7-2 and TRBJ2-4, with a tentative D call TRBD1 (5 bases). The germline V gene encodes CDR1 SGHTA and CDR2 FQGNSA. Trimming pared 2 bases from V and 1 base from J, leaving 9 bases between. This CDR3 region has 15 residues. The CDR3 loop reads CASSLRQTAKNIQYF. The CDR3 DNA reads TGTGCCAGCAGCTTAAGACAGACGGCCAAAAACATTCAGTACTTC. Full variable domain (remainder filled in from reference TRBV7-2 and TRBJ2-4): GAGVSQSPSNKVTEKGKDVELRCDPISGHTALYWYRQSLGQGLEFLIYFQGNSAPDKSGLPSDRFSAERTGGSVSTLTIQRTQQEDSAVYLCASSLRQTAKNIQYFGAGTRLSVL.

V is TRBV27 and J is TRBJ2-1; D is unclear. Per the germline V gene, CDR1 is MNHEY and CDR2 is SMNVEV (reference sequence). CDR3 size: 12 residues. The V end lost 2 bases, the J end lost 7 bases, and 6 bases lay between the germline ends. The CDR3 DNA reads as TGTGCCAGCAGTTTAATGGGAAATGAGCAGTTCTTC. Its protein product is CASSLMGNEQFF.

The chain recombines TRBV7-8 with TRBJ1-2, with 8 bases fitting TRBD1. This CDR3 comprises 16 residues. The junction had 11 bases not matched to a gene; V was cut back by 4 bases and J by 4 bases. Germline V gene sequence: CDR1 SGHVS, CDR2 FQNEAQ. The CDR3 bases are TGTGCCAGCAGCTCACGGGGCCAGGGGGCGGGCTATGGCTACACCTTC. This translates into CASSSRGQGAGYGYTF. The full variable domain, in which reference TRBV7-8 and TRBJ1-2 provide the parts outside the CDR3, is GAGVSQSPRYKVAKRGQDVALRCDPISGHVSLFWYQQALGQGPEFLTYFQNEAQLDKSGLPSDRFFAERPEGSVSTLKIQRTQQEDSAVYLCASSSRGQGAGYGYTFGSGTRLTVV.